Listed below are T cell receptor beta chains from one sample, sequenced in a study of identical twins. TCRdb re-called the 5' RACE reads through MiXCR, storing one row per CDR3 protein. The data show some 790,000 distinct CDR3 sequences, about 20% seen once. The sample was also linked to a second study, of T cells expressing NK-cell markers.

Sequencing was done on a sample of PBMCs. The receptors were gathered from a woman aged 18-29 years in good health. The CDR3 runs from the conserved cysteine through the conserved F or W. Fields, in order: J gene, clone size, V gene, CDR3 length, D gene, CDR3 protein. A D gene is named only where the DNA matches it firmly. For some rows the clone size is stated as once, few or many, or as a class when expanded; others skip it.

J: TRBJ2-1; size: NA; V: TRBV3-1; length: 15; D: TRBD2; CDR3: CASSQDVLAGTRQFF
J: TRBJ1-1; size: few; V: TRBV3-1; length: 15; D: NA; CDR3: CASSPYGGVNTEAFF
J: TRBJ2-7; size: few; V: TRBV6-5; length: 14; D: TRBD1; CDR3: CASSYQWTGLEQYF
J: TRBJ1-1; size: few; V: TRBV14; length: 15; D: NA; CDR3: CASSQDRTLKSEAFF
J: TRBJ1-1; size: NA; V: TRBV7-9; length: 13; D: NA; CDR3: CASSSGDYLRAFF
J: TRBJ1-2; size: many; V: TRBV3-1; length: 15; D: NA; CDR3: CASSQSPPEIYGYTF
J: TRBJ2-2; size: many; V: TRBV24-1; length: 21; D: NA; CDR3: CATSDLTAASVRRRGTGELFF
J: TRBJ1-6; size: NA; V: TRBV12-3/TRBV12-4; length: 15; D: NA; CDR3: CASSLRDPTNSPLHF
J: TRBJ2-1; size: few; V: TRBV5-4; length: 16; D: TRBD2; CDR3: CASSRKLAGDSNEQFF
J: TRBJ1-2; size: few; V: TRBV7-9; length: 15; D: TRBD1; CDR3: CASSTGTGGLDGYTF
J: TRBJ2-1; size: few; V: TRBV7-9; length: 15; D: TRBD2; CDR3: CASSLTASGHNEQFF
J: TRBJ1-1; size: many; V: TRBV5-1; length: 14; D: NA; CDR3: CASSLGSGYGGAFF
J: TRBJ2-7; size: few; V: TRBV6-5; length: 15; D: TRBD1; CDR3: CASSYSKDRGGEQYF
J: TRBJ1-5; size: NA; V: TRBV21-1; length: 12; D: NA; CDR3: CASNSPPRPQHF
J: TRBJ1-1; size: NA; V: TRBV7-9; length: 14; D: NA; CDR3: CASSLGSGYTEAFF
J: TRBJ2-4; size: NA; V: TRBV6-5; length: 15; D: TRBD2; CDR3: CASSYSGGSRNIQYF
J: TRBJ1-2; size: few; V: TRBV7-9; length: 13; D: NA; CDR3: CASSDGVGHGYTF
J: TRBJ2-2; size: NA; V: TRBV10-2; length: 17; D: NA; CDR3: CASSEFGEKSLTGELFF
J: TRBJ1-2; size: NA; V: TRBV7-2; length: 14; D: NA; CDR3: CASSLIQGSDGYTF
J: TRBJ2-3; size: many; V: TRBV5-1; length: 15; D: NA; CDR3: CASSFTGPNTDTQYF
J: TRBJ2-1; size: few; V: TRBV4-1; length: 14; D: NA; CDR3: CASRSLGRNNEQFF
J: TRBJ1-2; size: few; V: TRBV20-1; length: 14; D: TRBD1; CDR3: CSARPGQLHYGYTF
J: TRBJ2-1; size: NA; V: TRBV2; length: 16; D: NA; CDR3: CASSEEKLGASGEQFF